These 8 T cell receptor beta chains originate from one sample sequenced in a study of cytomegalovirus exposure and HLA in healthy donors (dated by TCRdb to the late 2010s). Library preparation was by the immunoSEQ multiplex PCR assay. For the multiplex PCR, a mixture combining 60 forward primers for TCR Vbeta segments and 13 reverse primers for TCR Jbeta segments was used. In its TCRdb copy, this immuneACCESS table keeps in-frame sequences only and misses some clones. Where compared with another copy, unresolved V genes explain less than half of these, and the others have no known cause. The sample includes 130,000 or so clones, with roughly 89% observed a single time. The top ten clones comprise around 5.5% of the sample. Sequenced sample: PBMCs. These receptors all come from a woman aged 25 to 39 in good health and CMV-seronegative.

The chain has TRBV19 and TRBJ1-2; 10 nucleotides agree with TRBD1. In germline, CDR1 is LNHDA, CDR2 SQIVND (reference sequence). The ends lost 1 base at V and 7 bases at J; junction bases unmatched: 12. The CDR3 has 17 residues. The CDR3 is CASSIGLGQGRASGYTF. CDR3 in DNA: TGTGCCAGTAGTATAGGACTGGGACAGGGGCGTGCATCTGGCTACACCTTC.

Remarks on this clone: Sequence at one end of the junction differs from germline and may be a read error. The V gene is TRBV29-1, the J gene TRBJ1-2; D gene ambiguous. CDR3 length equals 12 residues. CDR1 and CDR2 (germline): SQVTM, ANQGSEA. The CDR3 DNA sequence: TGCAGCGTTGAAACAGATGACTATGGCTACCCCTTC. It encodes CSVETDDYGYPF.

The CDR3 DNA follows: TGTGCCAGTACCTTTGACAGGGAGGGCTACACCTTC. Encoded protein: CASTFDREGYTF. V gene TRBV19 combines with J gene TRBJ1-2; 7 nucleotides align to TRBD1. This CDR3 has 12 residues. The V gene's germline CDR1 is LNHDA and CDR2 SQIVND (reference sequence). The trim removed 7 bases at V and 8 bases at J, leaving 7 bases unmatched.

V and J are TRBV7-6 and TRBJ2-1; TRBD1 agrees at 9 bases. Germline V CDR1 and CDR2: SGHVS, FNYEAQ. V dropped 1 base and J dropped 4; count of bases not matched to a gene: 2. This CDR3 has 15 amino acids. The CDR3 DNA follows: TGTGCCAGCAGCTTAGTACAGGGGGCTTACAATGAGCAGTTCTTC. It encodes CASSLVQGAYNEQFF.

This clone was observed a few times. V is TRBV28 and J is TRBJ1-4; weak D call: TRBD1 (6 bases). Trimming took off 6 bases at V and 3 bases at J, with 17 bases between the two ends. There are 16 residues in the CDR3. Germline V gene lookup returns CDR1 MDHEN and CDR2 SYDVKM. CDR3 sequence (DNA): TGTGCCAGCAGATCAACAGGGTATTGGGCTAATGAAAAACTGTTTTTT. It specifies CASRSTGYWANEKLFF. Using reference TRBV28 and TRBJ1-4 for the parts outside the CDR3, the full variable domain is DVKVTQSSRYLVKRTGEKVFLECVQDMDHENMFWYRQDPGLGLRLIYFSYDVKMKEKGDIPEGYSVSREKKERFSLILESASTNQTSMYLCASRSTGYWANEKLFFGSGTQLSVL.

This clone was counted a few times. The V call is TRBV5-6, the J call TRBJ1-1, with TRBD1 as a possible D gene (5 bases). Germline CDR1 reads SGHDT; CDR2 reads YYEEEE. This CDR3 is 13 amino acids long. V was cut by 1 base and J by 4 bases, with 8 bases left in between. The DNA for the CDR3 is TGTGCCAGCAGCTTGTGGGGCGGCACTGAAGCTTTCTTT. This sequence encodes CASSLWGGTEAFF.

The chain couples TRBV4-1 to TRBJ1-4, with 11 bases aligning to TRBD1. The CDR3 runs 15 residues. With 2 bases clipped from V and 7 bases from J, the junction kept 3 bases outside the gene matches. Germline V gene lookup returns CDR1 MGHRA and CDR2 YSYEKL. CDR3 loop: CASSQMGQGGEKLFF. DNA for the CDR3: TGCGCCAGCAGCCAAATGGGACAGGGGGGTGAAAAACTGTTTTTT.

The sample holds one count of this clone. Written as DNA, the CDR3 is TGTGCCAGCAGTTTCACAGGGGGCTTCCCCTACGAGCAGTACTTC. Its protein is CASSFTGGFPYEQYF. The chain has TRBV27 and TRBJ2-7; 9 nucleotides align to TRBD1. J was trimmed by 2 bases and V by 3 bases; bases with no gene match: 5. This CDR3 is built from 15 residues. Germline V gene sequence: CDR1 MNHEY, CDR2 SMNVEV (reference sequence).